This T cell receptor beta chain stems from a study of response to subunit inactivated influenza vaccine. Study findings and constraints: Few new T cells, the authors suggested, are recruited by each seasonal influenza vaccination.

TCRdb re-called the RT-PCR reads through MiXCR, storing one row per CDR3 protein. The sample includes about 500,000 distinct CDR3 sequences, approximately 15% of them seen just once. CDR3 length: 14 residues. CDR1 DFQATT and CDR2 SNEGSKA come from the germline V gene (reference sequence). Trimming at V came to 5 bases and at J to 2 bases, leaving 6 bases not matched to a gene. A remark on this clonotype: As yet, its antigen is unknown.

The receptor comes from a man between 50 and 69 years old who received an inactivated influenza vaccine. The rearrangement uses TRBV20-1 and TRBJ2-7, with 10 positions matching TRBD1. Material: CD4+ T cells sorted from PBMCs, obtained 23 to 25 months after vaccination. This CDR3 is CSAQDRGNAYEQYF. The DNA of the CDR3 is TGCAGTGCTCAGGACAGGGGGAACGCCTACGAGCAGTACTTC.